The sequence of this T cell receptor (beta chain) was determined in a study of T cell repertoires in cytomegalovirus infection (dated by TCRdb to 2018 to 2020). Background on the whole study: Because public TCR beta signatures pointed to carriage of CMV infection together with the matching HLA type, the HLA type of each donor mattered for the analysis.

For sequencing, an Illumina HiSeq 1500 was employed. Clones were called with MiXCR by TCRdb after fastp trimmed the public reads at Q25, and only in-frame beta chains were retained. Rows matching on CDR3 protein sequence are summarized as one entry with the most common DNA and genes. Here the sample has about 360,000 distinct CDR3 sequences; 18% occur a single time. The ten largest make up 8.5% to 10% of the sample. In this sample, this clonotype turned up many times. Its antigen is still unknown. There are no base qualities to consult, and no much larger clone falls within one base. V lost 4 bases and J lost 1 base; the stretch between them is 13 bases long. Taken from cysteine to phenylalanine, the CDR3 has 15 residues. Of all the DNA, just the CDR3 is kept, 45 bases in frame from base 1. From a lookup of the germline V gene, CDR1 and CDR2 are LGHNT and FRNRAP. Overall study results and their limits: Cumulative frequency of public TCR beta family members discriminated carriers of CMV infection plus the relevant HLA type in this cohort and an independent approximately 340-donor cohort. The ex vivo response was dominated by HLA-C-restricted CMV-specific TCR beta clonotypes, which also provided the single most frequent clonotype in two of eight donors.

This TCR was sampled from a human donor in good health (CMV status not recorded). Some clones in this sample may be carry-over from other donors' samples. Sequences were obtained from PBMCs. This sequence uses TRBV12-5 and TRBJ2-5; no D gene call is confident. The sequence in DNA is TGTGCTAGTGGTTCCCAGCCGGCCTTCCAAGAGACCCAGTACTTC. It encodes CASGSQPAFQETQYF.